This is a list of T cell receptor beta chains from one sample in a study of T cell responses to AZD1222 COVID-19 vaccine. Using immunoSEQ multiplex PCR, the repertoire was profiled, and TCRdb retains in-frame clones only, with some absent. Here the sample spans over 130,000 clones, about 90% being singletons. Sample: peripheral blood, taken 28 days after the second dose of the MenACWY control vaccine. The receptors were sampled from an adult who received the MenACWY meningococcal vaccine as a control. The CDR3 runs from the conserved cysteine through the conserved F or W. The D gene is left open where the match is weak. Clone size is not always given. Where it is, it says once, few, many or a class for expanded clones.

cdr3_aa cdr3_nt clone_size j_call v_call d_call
CASSPPAHTGELFF TGTGCCAGCTCACCACCGGCACACACCGGGGAGCTGTTTTTT NA TRBJ2-2 TRBV18 NA
CASSGGLPGELFF TGTGCCAGCAGCGGGGGACTGCCCGGGGAGCTGTTTTTT NA TRBJ2-2 TRBV7-2 NA
CASRSDRNSNQPQHF TGTGCCAGCAGAAGCGACAGAAATAGCAATCAGCCCCAGCATTTT once TRBJ1-5 TRBV6-5 NA
CASSLTPESPLHF TGTGCCAGCAGCTTAACGCCAGAATCACCCCTCCACTTT once TRBJ1-6 TRBV11-1 NA
CASSLAPAGVSGELFF TGTGCCAGCAGCTTAGCTCCAGCGGGAGTGTCCGGGGAGCTGTTTTTT NA TRBJ2-2 TRBV7-8 TRBD2
CASSLGTIQETQYF TGTGCCAGCAGCCTCGGGACTATCCAAGAGACCCAGTACTTC NA TRBJ2-5 TRBV7-3 TRBD2
CASSLASGTGELFF TGTGCCAGCAGCTTGGCTAGCGGCACCGGGGAGCTGTTTTTT NA TRBJ2-2 TRBV7-3 TRBD2
CASSESGTGIYEQYF TGTGCCAGCAGTGAATCCGGGACAGGGATCTACGAGCAGTACTTC NA TRBJ2-7 TRBV2 TRBD1
CASMGGPKLFF TGTGCCAGCATGGGGGGCCCAAAACTGTTTTTT NA TRBJ1-4 TRBV28 NA
CASSPTAAHSGNTIYF TGCGCCAGCAGCCCGACCGCGGCACACTCTGGAAACACCATATATTTT few TRBJ1-3 TRBV4-3 NA
CAISPLANTEAFF TGTGCCATCAGCCCATTAGCAAACACTGAAGCTTTCTTT NA TRBJ1-1 TRBV10-3 NA
CSASPAARGATGELFF TGCAGTGCTAGTCCCGCGGCTCGGGGGGCAACCGGGGAGCTGTTTTTT NA TRBJ2-2 TRBV20-1 NA
CAWSVRGNEQFF TGTGCCTGGAGTGTTCGAGGGAATGAGCAGTTCTTC NA TRBJ2-1 TRBV30 NA
CASSLAYGGNEQYF TGCGCCAGCAGCTTGGCCTACGGGGGTAACGAGCAGTACTTC NA TRBJ2-7 TRBV5-1 NA
CSASLGAKNEKLFF TGCAGTGCTAGTTTAGGGGCAAAGAATGAAAAACTGTTTTTT NA TRBJ1-4 TRBV20-1 NA
CASSRLTDSPLHF TGTGCCAGCAGCCGCCTGACAGATTCACCCCTCCACTTT NA TRBJ1-6 TRBV12-3/TRBV12-4 NA
CASWPAPGQGPYNEKLFF TGTGCCAGTTGGCCTGCTCCGGGACAGGGGCCCTACAATGAAAAACTGTTTTTT NA TRBJ1-4 TRBV28 TRBD1
CASSLFRGGRDYGYTF TGTGCCAGCAGTTTATTTAGAGGAGGGCGGGACTATGGCTACACCTTC NA TRBJ1-2 TRBV28 NA
CASSTATGGVEQYF TGTGCCAGCAGCACGGCGACAGGGGGCGTGGAGCAGTACTTC NA TRBJ2-7 TRBV3-1/TRBV3-2 TRBD1
CASSIALAGDLTGELFF TGTGCCAGTAGTATAGCGCTAGCGGGGGACCTTACCGGGGAGCTGTTTTTT NA TRBJ2-2 TRBV19 TRBD2
CASSLGFGSYEQYF TGTGCCAGCAGTCTAGGGTTTGGATCGTACGAGCAGTACTTC NA TRBJ2-7 TRBV27 NA
CASSLTEGSYNEQFF TGTGCCAGCAGTTTGACAGAAGGCTCCTACAATGAGCAGTTCTTC NA TRBJ2-1 TRBV6-2/TRBV6-3 NA
CASSPRGQPNRNTEAFF TGTGCCAGTAGTCCCCGGGGGCAGCCAAACCGGAACACTGAAGCTTTCTTT NA TRBJ1-1 TRBV19 NA
CSVEPPPPLFYGYTF TGCAGCGTTGAACCCCCGCCACCCCTTTTCTATGGCTACACCTTC NA TRBJ1-2 TRBV29-1 NA
CARSLGMGNFYGYTF TGTGCCAGAAGCTTGGGAATGGGTAATTTCTATGGCTACACCTTC NA TRBJ1-2 TRBV5-3 NA
CASSEALPGQGRLPDSPLHF TGTGCCAGCAGTGAAGCGCTTCCGGGACAGGGCCGCCTCCCGGATTCACCCCTCCACTTT few TRBJ1-6 TRBV6-1 TRBD1
CASSQFRRKPSTSGRNTGELFF TGTGCCAGCAGCCAGTTTAGACGGAAACCGTCGACTAGCGGAAGGAACACCGGGGAGCTGTTTTTT NA TRBJ2-2 TRBV3-1/TRBV3-2 TRBD2
CSASFAQNSQHF TGCAGTGCTAGTTTCGCTCAGAACTCCCAGCATTTT NA TRBJ1-5 TRBV20-1 NA
CASSQSSPDTQYF TGCGCCAGCAGCCAGTCAAGTCCAGATACGCAGTATTTT NA TRBJ2-3 TRBV5-1 NA
CATSEQAPGTGGKLFF TGTGCCACCAGTGAGCAGGCCCCCGGCACCGGAGGGAAACTGTTTTTT NA TRBJ1-4 TRBV24-1 NA